The present T cell receptor (beta chain) was sequenced within a study of blood T cell repertoires in COVID-19 (dated by TCRdb to between 2020 and 2021). For context, the study as a whole: The collaborator samples originated in the United States, Italy and Spain and spanned the acute and convalescent phases of COVID-19. The material from the prospective study consisted of cDNA or gDNA derived from T cells, B-cell-depleted T cells, or PBMCs. Subjects who had been exposed to COVID-19, were actively infected with it, or had recovered from it provided the deeply sampled blood TCRbeta repertoires that made up the dataset. A freely available public database, intended as a resource for researchers studying the immune response to SARS-CoV-2, is where the repertoires were released. The samples were drawn from two sources: the first 160 participants of the ongoing ImmuneRACE study, and fewer than 1,500 subjects contributed by 6 global collaborators. Nearly every sample came with metadata listing a de-identified subject ID, COVID-19 status, age in years and sex. Where HLA class I and class II types were available, the types were taken from metadata supplied by the sample provider, not from assay-based typing. What the study reported, not specific to this receptor: Clinical and demographic metadata were provided uncurated, with the amount varying by source and participant.

TCRbeta CDR3 regions were amplified from genomic DNA by means of the immunoSEQ Assay, a bias-controlled multiplex PCR. Turning to the authors' computational methods: The number of nucleated cells in each sample was estimated by amplification of reference gene primers within the assay. To quantify the absolute abundance of each unique TCRbeta CDR3 rearrangement, sequence reads were collapsed and filtered. Productive Simpson clonality was computed per sample as the square root of Simpson's diversity index over productive rearrangements. TCRdb holds this immuneACCESS table with in-frame rearrangements only. Some clones are missing; in checked studies, unresolved V genes explain under half, and the rest has no known cause. V and J calls and clone size are as listed in that table; D and trimming were resolved from the DNA. Counted in this sample were roughly 80,000 clones; about 86% of them appeared once. Roughly 4.8% of the sample comes from the top ten.

Collaborating institutions collected whole blood in K2EDTA tubes following their own protocols. For TCRbeta analysis, collaborators shipped samples as frozen whole blood, isolated PBMCs, or DNA extracted from either of those sample types. Comments on this clone: Its antigen is unknown. Per-base quality was not reported, and no clone a single base away is much larger than it.

At the junction V is shortened by 5 bases and J by 2 bases, with 10 bases in between. Taken from cysteine to phenylalanine, the CDR3 has 13 residues. CDR3 DNA only is kept here, 39 bases in frame from base 1. The germline V gene (reference sequence) yields SEHNR for CDR1 and FQNEAQ for CDR2. The sequenced sample consisted of peripheral blood. The chain couples TRBV7-9 to TRBJ2-7; TRBD2 is possibly the D segment (5 matching bases). This clonotype was obtained from an elderly woman with acute or convalescent COVID-19. CDR3 reads: CASSRLAPYEQYF. The DNA sequence follows: TGTGCCAGCAGCCGGCTAGCACCCTACGAGCAGTACTTC.